The clone carrying this T cell receptor (beta chain) was counted many times. As yet, its antigen is unknown. Germline assignment: CDR1 MNHEY and CDR2 SVGAGI. Trimming pared 2 bases from V and 9 bases from J, leaving 11 bases between. This CDR3 contains 14 residues. The entry originates in a study of T cells in Graves' hyperthyroidism and ophthalmopathy. RNA transcripts served as the template for amplifying TCR beta CDR3 regions. The TCR CDR3 first-round RT-PCR relied on the HTBI primer set. One entry per CDR3 protein results from TCRdb running MiXCR on the multiplex PCR reads. The sample has more than 300,000 distinct CDR3 sequences, about 14% seen once. Study-wide results and limits: Ophthalmopathy was told apart from stable hyperthyroidism by a 13 V-J model.

The TCR comes from a woman aged 25-40 years with Graves' hyperthyroidism. The chain links TRBV6-5 to TRBJ1-6; D is ambiguous. The sequenced material came from blood. The CDR3 reads CASSYREAASPLHF. The CDR3 DNA sequence: TGTGCCAGCAGTTACAGGGAGGCGGCTTCACCCCTCCACTTT.